Sequencing of this TCR beta chain was carried out in a study of CD8 T cells in ankylosing spondylitis (dated by TCRdb to between 2016 and 2019). Background for the entire study: T cell receptor beta repertoires were profiled in healthy donors and ankylosing spondylitis patients so that disease-linked TCR variants could be found. The full study cohort comprised 20 to 30 ankylosing spondylitis patients and some 110 healthy donors. Peripheral blood samples were taken, and synovial fluid was additionally collected from ankylosing spondylitis patients. Overall study outcomes, separate from this receptor: Some motif variants had previously been reported in the synovial fluid and blood of reactive arthritis patients, which suggests shared mechanisms of disease initiation. The disease-linked clones were reported as significantly enriched in matched synovial fluid samples from ankylosing spondylitis patients. The disease-linked clones had a CD8+ phenotype and were found at relatively low frequencies in peripheral blood. Blood from ankylosing spondylitis patients appeared to be characterized by a TCR beta motif made up of seven or eight highly homologous amino acid variants.

V lost 0 bases and J lost 5 bases; the stretch between them is 25 bases long. The CDR3 runs 19 amino acids, cysteine and phenylalanine included. Of the read, only the CDR3 DNA is kept; its 57 bases are in frame from base 1. Via the germline V gene (reference sequence), CDR1 is LGHDT and CDR2 YNNKEL. Comments on this clonotype: Its antigen is unknown. The sample holds no much larger clone one base away, and base qualities are not on file.

TCRdb lists the instrument as Illumina HiSeq 2500. Quantitative 5'-RACE with molecular barcodes was used to prepare TCR beta libraries. Per the authors' processing: Disease-linked TCR variants were identified with a new computational method built on a probabilistic model of VDJ rearrangement. TCRdb redid the processing of the public reads, applying fastp at Q25 and MiXCR, and retained in-frame beta chains. For every CDR3 protein sequence, its rows merge into one entry that carries the most common genes and DNA. TCRdb, not the authors, supplied the V and J calls. In all, the sample holds 150,000 to 250,000 distinct CDR3 sequences, and 9.5% to 15% of those were seen once. The leading ten clones occupy 16% of the sample.

The origin of this receptor is a male donor with ankylosing spondylitis or in good health (not recorded which). The rearranged chain carries TRBV3-1 and TRBJ2-5; possibly the D gene is TRBD2, per 5 matching bases. Sequencing was done on a sample of blood, either unsorted or a sorted T cell fraction (not recorded which). The DNA is as follows: TGTGCCAGCAGCCAAGAAATTTCGGGAAGCAGCTACTTTGGGGAGACCCAGTACTTC. This encodes CASSQEISGSSYFGETQYF.